The sequence of this T cell receptor beta chain was determined in a study of cytomegalovirus exposure and HLA in healthy donors. This cohort consisted of healthy bone marrow donors. The CDR3 is made up of 15 amino acids. V lost 1 base, J lost 3 bases, and 2 bases stayed unmatched. Looked up from germline, CDR1 is SGHVS and CDR2 is FQNEAQ. Use of 60 Vbeta and 13 Jbeta primers characterized the PCR. Sequenced by immunoSEQ multiplex PCR; TCRdb stores in-frame clones only, minus some. The data contain about 180,000 clones, about 77% of them singletons. About this clone: The antigen remains undetermined.

Findings and limits, study-wide: An analysis done earlier found most TCR beta V segments productive about 87% or about 30% of the time. Later, an analysis found that common viral pathogens appeared to be linked with several of the most significant clusters.

The sample consisted of PBMCs. This receptor was obtained from a woman in her twenties or thirties in good health and CMV-seropositive. This rearrangement joins TRBV7-8 to TRBJ1-4; 7 bases are shared with TRBD1. Here the CDR3 reads CASSLEGQPNEKLFF. The CDR3 nucleotides read TGTGCCAGCAGCTTAGAGGGACAGCCTAATGAAAAACTGTTTTTT. Looking up the rest from reference TRBV7-8 and TRBJ1-4 gives the full variable domain: GAGVSQSPRYKVAKRGQDVALRCDPISGHVSLFWYQQALGQGPEFLTYFQNEAQLDKSGLPSDRFFAERPEGSVSTLKIQRTQQEDSAVYLCASSLEGQPNEKLFFGSGTQLSVL.